The rows below give T cell receptor beta chains drawn from one sample of a study of cytomegalovirus exposure and HLA in healthy donors. This table comes from immunoSEQ multiplex PCR, and its TCRdb copy is limited to in-frame clones, with some not included. The sample has some 160,000 clones, 70% to 80% seen once. Sequences were obtained from PBMCs. These receptors were obtained from a man between 60 and 70 years old in good health and CMV-seronegative. CDR3s include the opening cysteine and the closing phenylalanine or tryptophan. D genes are given only for firm matches. Only part of the rows carry a size: once, few, many, or a class if the clone is expanded.

D: NA; size: NA; J: TRBJ1-1; V: TRBV27; length: 14; DNA: TGTGCCAGCCTCCAAGCCTGGAGGTCCACTGAAGCTTTCTTT; CDR3: CASLQAWRSTEAFF
D: NA; size: NA; J: TRBJ1-6; V: TRBV6-9; length: 12; DNA: TGTGCCAGAGCGGGGCAGGATTCACCCCTCCACTTT; CDR3: CARAGQDSPLHF
D: TRBD1; size: NA; J: TRBJ1-1; V: TRBV19; length: 16; DNA: TGTGCCAGTAGACTCTCGACAGGGTCGATGAACACTGAAGCTTTCTTT; CDR3: CASRLSTGSMNTEAFF
D: TRBD2; size: NA; J: TRBJ2-7; V: TRBV6-5; length: 15; DNA: TGTGCCAGCAGACCCACTAGCGGGAGCTCCTACGAGCAGTACTTC; CDR3: CASRPTSGSSYEQYF
D: TRBD1; size: NA; J: TRBJ2-7; V: TRBV7-2; length: 14; DNA: TGTGCCAGCAGCTCGTACAGGGGCTCCTACGAGCAGTACTTC; CDR3: CASSSYRGSYEQYF
D: TRBD1; size: few; J: TRBJ1-1; V: TRBV6-1; length: 12; DNA: TGTGCCAGCACCAGAGGGGGCCTTGAAGCTTTCTTT; CDR3: CASTRGGLEAFF
D: TRBD1; size: NA; J: TRBJ1-1; V: TRBV5-6; length: 16; DNA: TGTGCCAGCAGCTGGGACAGGGGGCAGGGGAGCACTGAAGCTTTCTTT; CDR3: CASSWDRGQGSTEAFF
D: TRBD1; size: NA; J: TRBJ2-7; V: TRBV30; length: 13; DNA: TGTGCCTGGAGTGGGGGACAGGCCTACGAGCAGTACTTC; CDR3: CAWSGGQAYEQYF
D: NA; size: NA; J: TRBJ2-7; V: TRBV30; length: 17; DNA: TGTGCCTGGACTCCGGCCCCCTTTGGAGGGCTTCTGGGTGAGCAGTACTTC; CDR3: CAWTPAPFGGLLGEQYF
D: NA; size: few; J: TRBJ2-7; V: TRBV19; length: 13; DNA: TGTGCCAGTAGTCAGGGCACCTACTACGAGCAGTACTTC; CDR3: CASSQGTYYEQYF
D: NA; size: NA; J: TRBJ2-1; V: TRBV30; length: 12; DNA: TGTGCCTGGAGCCCAACGAGGAATGAGCAGTTCTTC; CDR3: CAWSPTRNEQFF
D: NA; size: NA; J: TRBJ1-2; V: TRBV28; length: 13; DNA: TGTGCCAGCAGTTTGTACAGGGAAGATGGCTACACCTTC; CDR3: CASSLYREDGYTF
D: NA; size: once; J: TRBJ2-3; V: TRBV6-1; length: 15; DNA: TGTGCCAGCAGTGAAGTAAGAGGAGGGACAGATACGCAGTATTTT; CDR3: CASSEVRGGTDTQYF
D: TRBD2; size: NA; J: TRBJ2-3; V: TRBV19; length: 14; DNA: TGTGCCAGTAGTATGGGGAGGGGTTCAGATACGCAGTATTTT; CDR3: CASSMGRGSDTQYF
D: NA; size: once; J: TRBJ2-4; V: TRBV5-1; length: 13; DNA: TGCGCCAGCAGCTTGGGGCAGGGTAGCATTCAGTACTTC; CDR3: CASSLGQGSIQYF
D: TRBD1; size: NA; J: TRBJ1-4; V: TRBV28; length: 16; DNA: TGTGCCAGCAGTTTTGGGACAGCCGGGGCTAATGAAAAACTGTTTTTT; CDR3: CASSFGTAGANEKLFF
D: TRBD1; size: NA; J: TRBJ1-5; V: TRBV6-1; length: 22; DNA: TGTGCCAGCAGTGAAGGGAGGGCCCGGACAGGTATGTTAGGGCCAGGCAATCAGCCCCAGCATTTT; CDR3: CASSEGRARTGMLGPGNQPQHF
D: TRBD2; size: NA; J: TRBJ2-2; V: TRBV5-4; length: 15; DNA: TGTGCCAGCAACATAGCGGGAGTGGGAACCGGGGAGCTGTTTTTT; CDR3: CASNIAGVGTGELFF
D: TRBD2; size: NA; J: TRBJ2-2; V: TRBV5-1; length: 15; DNA: TGCGCCAGCACCGGGACTAGCATTAACACCGGGGAGCTGTTTTTT; CDR3: CASTGTSINTGELFF
D: TRBD2; size: NA; J: TRBJ2-1; V: TRBV5-4; length: 17; DNA: TGTGCCAGCAGCTTGGGGCGGCGGTCTAGCGGATACAATGAGCAGTTCTTC; CDR3: CASSLGRRSSGYNEQFF
D: TRBD2; size: NA; J: TRBJ2-7; V: TRBV5-1; length: 16; DNA: TGCGCCAGCAGCCCCCGGACTAGCGGGAGATTCGACGAGCAGTACTTC; CDR3: CASSPRTSGRFDEQYF
D: TRBD1; size: NA; J: TRBJ1-2; V: TRBV6-4; length: 16; DNA: TGTGCCAGCAGTGAAGATGGGACAGGGCGGAACTATGGCTACACCTTC; CDR3: CASSEDGTGRNYGYTF
D: TRBD1; size: once; J: TRBJ2-7; V: TRBV9; length: 14; DNA: TGTGCCAGCAGCGTAGCCGGGACAGGGATCGAGCAGTACTTC; CDR3: CASSVAGTGIEQYF
D: NA; size: NA; J: TRBJ1-2; V: TRBV28; length: 15; DNA: TGTGCCAGCAGTCCACTAACCGGGGGGGGTTATGGCTACACCTTC; CDR3: CASSPLTGGGYGYTF
D: TRBD1; size: NA; J: TRBJ1-1; V: TRBV5-4; length: 14; DNA: TGTGCCAGCAGCTTGGAAGACAGGGGGGTCGGAGCTTTCTTT; CDR3: CASSLEDRGVGAFF
D: NA; size: once; J: TRBJ1-6; V: TRBV12-5; length: 14; DNA: TGTGCTAGTGCTCTGACAGATTATAATTCACCCCTCCACTTT; CDR3: CASALTDYNSPLHF
D: NA; size: NA; J: TRBJ2-7; V: TRBV5-1; length: 16; DNA: TGCGCCAGCAGCTCCAGCATTGGGGGCGCTGGGTACGAGCAGTACTTC; CDR3: CASSSSIGGAGYEQYF
D: TRBD1; size: NA; J: TRBJ2-7; V: TRBV5-8; length: 15; DNA: TGTGCCAGCAGCAGGAGACAGGGGAGGAACTACGAGCAGTACTTC; CDR3: CASSRRQGRNYEQYF
D: TRBD1; size: NA; J: TRBJ2-2; V: TRBV9; length: 15; DNA: TGTGCCAGCAGCAGAGACAGGGTCTACACCGGGGAGCTGTTTTTT; CDR3: CASSRDRVYTGELFF
D: TRBD1; size: NA; J: TRBJ2-1; V: TRBV18; length: 15; DNA: TGTGCCAGCTCACCCCGGGACAGACCCTACAATGAGCAGTTCTTC; CDR3: CASSPRDRPYNEQFF
D: NA; size: NA; J: TRBJ1-5; V: TRBV28; length: 16; DNA: TGTGCCAGCAGTCGTCGATCGGCAGGGTCATCTCAGCCCCAGCATTTT; CDR3: CASSRRSAGSSQPQHF
D: NA; size: NA; J: TRBJ1-1; V: TRBV25-1; length: 14; DNA: TGTGCCAGCAGTGGGCAGGGGCCGGGCACTGAAGCTTTCTTT; CDR3: CASSGQGPGTEAFF
D: NA; size: NA; J: TRBJ2-7; V: TRBV7-8; length: 14; DNA: TGTGCCAGCAGCAATCCGCCCGGGACCTACGAGCAGTACTTC; CDR3: CASSNPPGTYEQYF
D: TRBD1; size: NA; J: TRBJ2-5; V: TRBV12-5; length: 16; DNA: TGTGCTAGTGGTTTGGAAAGACAGGGATACCAAGAGACCCAGTACTTC; CDR3: CASGLERQGYQETQYF
D: NA; size: NA; J: TRBJ2-7; V: TRBV5-4; length: 12; DNA: TGTGCCAGCAGCTTGCCTTTCTACGAGCAGTACTTC; CDR3: CASSLPFYEQYF
D: TRBD1; size: NA; J: TRBJ1-4; V: TRBV7-6; length: 16; DNA: TGTGCCAGCAGCTCGCCTCCGGGACAGGGGAATGAAAAACTGTTTTTT; CDR3: CASSSPPGQGNEKLFF